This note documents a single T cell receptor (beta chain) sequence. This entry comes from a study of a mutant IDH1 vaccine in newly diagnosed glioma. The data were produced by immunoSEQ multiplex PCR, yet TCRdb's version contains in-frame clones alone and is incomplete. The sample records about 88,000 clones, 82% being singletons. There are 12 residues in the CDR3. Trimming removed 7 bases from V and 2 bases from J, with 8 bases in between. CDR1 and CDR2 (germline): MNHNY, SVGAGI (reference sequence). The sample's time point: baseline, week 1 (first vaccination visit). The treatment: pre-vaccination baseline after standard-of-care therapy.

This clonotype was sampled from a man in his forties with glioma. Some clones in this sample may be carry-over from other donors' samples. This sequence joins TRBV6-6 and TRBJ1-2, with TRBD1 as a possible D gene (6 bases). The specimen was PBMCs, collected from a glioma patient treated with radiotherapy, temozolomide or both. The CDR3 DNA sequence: TGTGCCAGCACGGACAGAAACTATGGCTACACCTTC. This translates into CASTDRNYGYTF.